This entry features one T cell receptor (beta chain) sequence. The data were taken from a study of blood T cell repertoires in COVID-19. The CDR3 length is 13 residues. Per the germline V gene, CDR1 is MDHEN and CDR2 is SYDVKM. V lost 5 bases and J lost 8, with 12 bases in between. Data came from immunoSEQ multiplex PCR; TCRdb stores just in-frame clones and leaves some out. The sample carries about 94,000 clones, under 80% recorded once. The TCR was taken from a man aged 65 to 85 with COVID-19, enrolled during active disease. This chain connects TRBV28 to TRBJ1-4; a possible D gene is TRBD1 (5 bases). Sequencing input: peripheral blood. The CDR3 bases are TGTGCCAGCAGTCGGCGGGGCTGGGAAAAACTGTTTTTT. It specifies CASSRRGWEKLFF.